Described below is a single T cell receptor beta chain sequence and its context. Its antigen is as yet unknown. The time point denotes: blood from clinic visit 5 months post-surgery; TSC patient then seizure free. Surgery cases with the highest brain T cell transcript signatures were chosen for sequencing. This entry comes from a study of brain T cells in children with intractable seizures. The repertoire was sequenced with immunoSEQ multiplex PCR; TCRdb's copy has only in-frame clones and lacks some. The data show 340,000 or so clones, over 90% seen once. Study-level findings and limits: Patients' HCMV serostatus was unknown; virus specificity rests on CDR3 similarity alone.

Germline-derived CDR1 and CDR2 are SGHDT and YYEEEE. Trimming shortened V by 4 bases and J by 5 bases, and 21 bases separated the two germline ends. CDR3 length equals 16 residues. The chain employs TRBV5-6 and TRBJ2-5; a possible D gene is TRBD2 (8 bases). Specimen: peripheral blood, collected approximately 5 months after surgery. The TCR originated in a boy under two years old with tuberous sclerosis and intractable seizures. Here the CDR3 DNA reads TGTGCCAGCAGCCGCCCGGGGGGGACAGTTCAGGAGACCCAGTACTTC. It specifies CASSRPGGTVQETQYF.